The rows below give T cell receptor beta chains drawn from one sample of a study of OX40 agonist ivuxolimab in advanced cancers. The protocol was immunoSEQ multiplex PCR, while the TCRdb copy is restricted to in-frame clones and leaves out a portion. The sample includes some 95,000 clones, 88% of them seen just once. Specimen: CD4+ or CD8+ T cells sorted from blood, collected in a trial of the OX40 agonist ivuxolimab. These receptors originate from an adult with an advanced solid tumor such as melanoma, head and neck, liver or kidney cancer. Each CDR3 is given with its conserved first and last residue. A D gene is named only where the DNA matches it firmly. Clone size is shown for a subset of rows, as once, few, many or a class of expanded clone.

CDR3nt | CDR3aa | d_gene | abundance | v_gene | len | j_gene
TGCGCCAGCAGCTTGGGAGGGAGCGCAAGCGGGGAGCTGTTTTTT | CASSLGGSASGELFF | NA | once | TRBV5-1 | 15 | TRBJ2-2
TGTGCCAGCAGCTTAGCCCCCAGCGAGCGCACTGAAGCTTTCTTT | CASSLAPSERTEAFF | NA | NA | TRBV11-2 | 15 | TRBJ1-1
TGTGCCAGTAGCCCCGCGACAGGGATGAACACTGAAGCTTTCTTT | CASSPATGMNTEAFF | TRBD1 | NA | TRBV19 | 15 | TRBJ1-1
TGCAGTGCTGCAGGAACGCAGTATTTT | CSAAGTQYF | NA | NA | TRBV20-1 | 9 | TRBJ2-3
TGTGCCAGCAGTGGACCCGAGGCGGGCACAGATACGCAGTATTTT | CASSGPEAGTDTQYF | NA | NA | TRBV6-1 | 15 | TRBJ2-3
TGTGCCAGCAGTGAAATATCCGGGGCGAATCAGCCCCAGCATTTT | CASSEISGANQPQHF | NA | NA | TRBV6-1 | 15 | TRBJ1-5
TGTGCCACAGGGGCTAGCACAGATACGCAGTATTTT | CATGASTDTQYF | NA | NA | TRBV5-5 | 12 | TRBJ2-3
TGTGCCAGCAGCCCAGGACGGAAGGCCAACGTCCTGACTTTC | CASSPGRKANVLTF | NA | NA | TRBV7-9 | 14 | TRBJ2-6
TGTGCCAGCAGTGACCCCGGGACAGTGACGGGAGGCTACACCTTC | CASSDPGTVTGGYTF | TRBD1 | NA | TRBV25-1 | 15 | TRBJ1-2
TGCGCCAGCACCCGGGCCCGGGGAGGTACTGAAGCTTTCTTT | CASTRARGGTEAFF | NA | once | TRBV5-1 | 14 | TRBJ1-1
TGTGCCAGCAGTGGGACAGGGGGATCACGGCAGCCCCAGCATTTT | CASSGTGGSRQPQHF | TRBD1 | NA | TRBV2 | 15 | TRBJ1-5
TGTGCCAGTAGTATCACCGGACAGGGGATGGAGACCCAGTACTTC | CASSITGQGMETQYF | TRBD1 | NA | TRBV19 | 15 | TRBJ2-5
TGCGCCAGCAGCTCCGGGACTAGCGGATATACGCAGTATTTT | CASSSGTSGYTQYF | TRBD2 | NA | TRBV5-1 | 14 | TRBJ2-3
TGTGCCAGCAGTTTTTATGGACAGGGGAGGCCCAATGAAAAACTGTTTTTT | CASSFYGQGRPNEKLFF | TRBD1 | NA | TRBV28 | 17 | TRBJ1-4
TGTGCCAGCAGCTCCACCCCTCTTCCACAGGGAAATCAGCCCCAGCATTTT | CASSSTPLPQGNQPQHF | NA | NA | TRBV7-9 | 17 | TRBJ1-5
TGTGCCAGCAGCGTAGTACGAGGGAACTATGGCTACACCTTC | CASSVVRGNYGYTF | NA | NA | TRBV7-2 | 14 | TRBJ1-2
TGTGCCAGCAGTGATATTGGGACTAGCGAGTACGAGCAGTACTTC | CASSDIGTSEYEQYF | TRBD2 | NA | TRBV2 | 15 | TRBJ2-7
TGTGCCAGCAGCGTAGCCGGACAGGGCGATCAGCCCCAGCATTTT | CASSVAGQGDQPQHF | TRBD1 | NA | TRBV9 | 15 | TRBJ1-5
TGTGCCAGCTCACCGGGCATCGGTCCTCTCTACGAGCAGTACTTC | CASSPGIGPLYEQYF | NA | NA | TRBV18 | 15 | TRBJ2-7
TGTGCCAGCTCAACTACCGGGACTAGTCTAGAGACCCAGTACTTC | CASSTTGTSLETQYF | TRBD2 | NA | TRBV18 | 15 | TRBJ2-5
TGTGCCTGGAGTGTTGGTGAAAAACTGTTTTTT | CAWSVGEKLFF | NA | NA | TRBV30 | 11 | TRBJ1-4
TGTGCCAGCTCACTGGACGGTAACACTGAAGCTTTCTTT | CASSLDGNTEAFF | NA | NA | TRBV18 | 13 | TRBJ1-1
TGTGCCTGGCATGCAGGGTACAACACCATATATTTT | CAWHAGYNTIYF | NA | NA | TRBV30 | 12 | TRBJ1-3
TGTGCCAGCAGCCCCCGTCCCGGGACAGGGCAAGCTTTCTTT | CASSPRPGTGQAFF | TRBD1 | NA | TRBV7-6 | 14 | TRBJ1-1
TGCGCCAGCAGAACGATACTAGCGGACAACAATGAGCAGTTCTTC | CASRTILADNNEQFF | TRBD2 | NA | TRBV5-1 | 15 | TRBJ2-1
TGTGCCAGCAGCCAAGCCGGTACATGGTATGGCTACACCTTC | CASSQAGTWYGYTF | NA | NA | TRBV4-2 | 14 | TRBJ1-2
TGTGCCAGCAGCCAATCCGGGACTAGCAATGAGCAGTTCTTC | CASSQSGTSNEQFF | TRBD2 | NA | TRBV7-2 | 14 | TRBJ2-1
TGTGCCAGCAGTTATGAGAGGGAAGAGACCCAGTACTTC | CASSYEREETQYF | NA | NA | TRBV6-6 | 13 | TRBJ2-5
TGCGCCAGCAGCTTGGCTGGGTCCGGAAACACCATATATTTT | CASSLAGSGNTIYF | NA | NA | TRBV5-1 | 14 | TRBJ1-3
TGTGCCAGCAGTTTGGAGCCCGGGGAGCTGTTTTTT | CASSLEPGELFF | NA | NA | TRBV28 | 12 | TRBJ2-2
TGCGCCAGCAGCTTGGGGGGACTAGCGGGAGTAAATGAGCAGTTCTTC | CASSLGGLAGVNEQFF | TRBD2 | NA | TRBV5-1 | 16 | TRBJ2-1
TGTGCCAGCAGCTTAGCCGAAGGCTCAACATTCTACACCTTC | CASSLAEGSTFYTF | NA | NA | TRBV7-9 | 14 | TRBJ1-2
TGTGCCAGCAGCTTCCCCGGGGGCTACGAGCAGTACTTC | CASSFPGGYEQYF | NA | NA | TRBV5-4 | 13 | TRBJ2-7
TGTGCCAGCAGCTTAAATACGGGCAATGAGCAGTTCTTC | CASSLNTGNEQFF | NA | NA | TRBV7-9 | 13 | TRBJ2-1
TGTGCCAGCAGCATGCAGGGAAACTCCTACGAGCAGTACTTC | CASSMQGNSYEQYF | NA | NA | TRBV5-4 | 14 | TRBJ2-7
TGTGCCAGTAGTTATGGTAAGACTAGCGGGACCAATGAGCAGTTCTTC | CASSYGKTSGTNEQFF | TRBD2 | NA | TRBV19 | 16 | TRBJ2-1
TGCGCCAGCAGGGCCGAACATGATTCACCCCTCCACTTT | CASRAEHDSPLHF | NA | NA | TRBV5-1 | 13 | TRBJ1-6
TGCGCCAGCAGCCAAGAATCCCAGGGAGGTACAGACAAGTACTTC | CASSQESQGGTDKYF | NA | NA | TRBV4-1 | 15 | TRBJ2-7
TGTGCCAGCAGCTCCAGAAGTGTGGGGAACACTGAAGCTTTCTTT | CASSSRSVGNTEAFF | NA | once | TRBV7-2 | 15 | TRBJ1-1
TGTGCCAGCAGCTACAACAATCAGCCCCAGCATTTT | CASSYNNQPQHF | NA | NA | TRBV7-2 | 12 | TRBJ1-5
TGCGCCAGCAGCCTGGACTCAAACACCGGGGAGCTGTTTTTT | CASSLDSNTGELFF | NA | NA | TRBV5-1 | 14 | TRBJ2-2
TGTGCCAGCAGCTTCTCGTGGGAGGGCTACAATGAGCAGTTCTTC | CASSFSWEGYNEQFF | TRBD2 | NA | TRBV7-2 | 15 | TRBJ2-1
TGTGCCTGGGGCCGGGAGTATGGCTACACCTTC | CAWGREYGYTF | NA | NA | TRBV30 | 11 | TRBJ1-2
TGTGCCAGCAGTTTCAAACGTTTTAATTCACCCCTCCACTTT | CASSFKRFNSPLHF | NA | NA | TRBV27 | 14 | TRBJ1-6
TGCGCCAGCAGTGGCCCCGGACTAGCGGGAGTCACCGGGGAGCTGTTTTTT | CASSGPGLAGVTGELFF | TRBD2 | NA | TRBV10-1 | 17 | TRBJ2-2
TGTGCCAGCAGCCTAAGGACAGGGGGAATCTTGAACACTGAAGCTTTCTTT | CASSLRTGGILNTEAFF | TRBD1 | once | TRBV11-2 | 17 | TRBJ1-1
TGTGCCAGTAGTATAGATGGCCGAAATCAGCCCCAGCATTTT | CASSIDGRNQPQHF | NA | few | TRBV19 | 14 | TRBJ1-5
TGTGCCAGCAGCTTTTCGGGACAGGACCAAAAAGAGACCCAGTACTTC | CASSFSGQDQKETQYF | TRBD1 | NA | TRBV11-2 | 16 | TRBJ2-5
TGCAGCGTTGTCGGCCTAGCGCCTTCCTACGAGCAGTACTTC | CSVVGLAPSYEQYF | NA | NA | TRBV29-1 | 14 | TRBJ2-7
TGTGCCAGCAGGCGGACTAGCGGACCTTATGTTACGCAGTATTTT | CASRRTSGPYVTQYF | TRBD2 | NA | TRBV6-1 | 15 | TRBJ2-3
TGTGCCAGCTCACCGCCTGGGACAGGGAGTCCCTACGAGCAGTACTTC | CASSPPGTGSPYEQYF | TRBD1 | NA | TRBV18 | 16 | TRBJ2-7
TGCAGCGGAGCGCCTTGGACAGGGGGCACAGATACGCAGTATTTT | CSGAPWTGGTDTQYF | TRBD1 | NA | TRBV29-1 | 15 | TRBJ2-3
TGTGCCAGCTCACCCACCCCCTCGACGATCGAGCAGTTCTTC | CASSPTPSTIEQFF | NA | NA | TRBV18 | 14 | TRBJ2-1
TGTGCCAGCAGTTACGGGTCCTACACCGGGGAGCTGTTTTTT | CASSYGSYTGELFF | NA | once | TRBV11-3 | 14 | TRBJ2-2
TGCGCCAGCAGCTTGACATGGGATACGCAGTATTTT | CASSLTWDTQYF | NA | NA | TRBV5-1 | 12 | TRBJ2-3